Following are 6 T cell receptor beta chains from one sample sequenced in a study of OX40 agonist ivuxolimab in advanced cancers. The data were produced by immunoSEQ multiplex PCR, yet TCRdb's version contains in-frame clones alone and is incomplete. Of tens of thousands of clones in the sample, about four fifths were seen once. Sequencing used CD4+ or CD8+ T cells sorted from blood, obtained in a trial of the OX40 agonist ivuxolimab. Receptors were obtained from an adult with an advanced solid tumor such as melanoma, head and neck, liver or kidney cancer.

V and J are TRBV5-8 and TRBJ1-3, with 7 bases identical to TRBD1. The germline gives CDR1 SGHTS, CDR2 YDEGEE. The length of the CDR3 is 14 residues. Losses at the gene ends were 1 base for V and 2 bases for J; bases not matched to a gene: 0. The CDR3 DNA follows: TGTGCCAGCAGCTTGACAGGGGCTGGAAACACCATATATTTT. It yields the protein CASSLTGAGNTIYF.

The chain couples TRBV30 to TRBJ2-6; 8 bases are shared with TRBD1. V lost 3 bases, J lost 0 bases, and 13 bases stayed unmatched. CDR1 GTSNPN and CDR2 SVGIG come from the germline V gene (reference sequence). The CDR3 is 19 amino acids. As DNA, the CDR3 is TGTGCCTGGAGGGACAGGGTATTTGGGGCCCACTCTGGGGCCAACGTCCTGACTTTC. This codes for CAWRDRVFGAHSGANVLTF. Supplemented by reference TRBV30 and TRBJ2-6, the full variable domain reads SQTIHQWPATLVQPVGSPLSLECTVEGTSNPNLYWYRQAAGRGLQLLFYSVGIGQISSEVPQNLSASRPQDRQFILSSKKLLLSDSGFYLCAWRDRVFGAHSGANVLTFGAGSRLTVL.

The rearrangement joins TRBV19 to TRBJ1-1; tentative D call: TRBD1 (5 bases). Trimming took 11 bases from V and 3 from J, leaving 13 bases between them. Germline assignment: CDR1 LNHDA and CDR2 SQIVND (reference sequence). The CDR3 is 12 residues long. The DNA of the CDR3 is TGTGCCGCCGAAGGGACTGACACTGAAGCTTTCTTT. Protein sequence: CAAEGTDTEAFF.

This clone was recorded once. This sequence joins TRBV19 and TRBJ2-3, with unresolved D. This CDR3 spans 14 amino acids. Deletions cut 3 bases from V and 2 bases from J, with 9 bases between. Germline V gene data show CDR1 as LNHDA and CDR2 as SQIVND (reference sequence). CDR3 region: CASSIGLNTDTQYF. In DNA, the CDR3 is TGTGCCAGTAGTATCGGGCTCAACACAGATACGCAGTATTTT.

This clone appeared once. CDR3 DNA sequence: TGTGCCAGCAGCTCCGGGTGGGCGGATGTCTCCTACGAGCAGTACTTC. It translates to CASSSGWADVSYEQYF. The chain has TRBV7-9 and TRBJ2-7, with D uncertain. V lost 4 bases and J lost 0, with 16 bases in between. Germline V CDR1 and CDR2: SEHNR, FQNEAQ (reference sequence). The CDR3 consists of 16 residues.

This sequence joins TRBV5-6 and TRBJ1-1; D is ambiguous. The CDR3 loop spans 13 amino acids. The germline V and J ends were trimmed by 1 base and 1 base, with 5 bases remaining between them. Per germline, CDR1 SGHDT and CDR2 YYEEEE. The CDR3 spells CASSLKQNTEAFF. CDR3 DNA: TGTGCCAGCAGCTTGAAACAGAACACTGAAGCTTTCTTT. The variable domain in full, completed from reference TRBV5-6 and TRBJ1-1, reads DAGVTQSPTHLIKTRGQQVTLRCSPKSGHDTVSWYQQALGQGPQFIFQYYEEEERQRGNFPDRFSGHQFPNYSSELNVNALLLGDSALYLCASSLKQNTEAFFGQGTRLTVV.